The following is a TCR beta chain sequence with its context. The CDR3 is 15 residues long. The germline V gene encodes CDR1 SNHLY and CDR2 FYNNEI. The source of the sample is a study of T cells expressing NK-cell markers. Reprocessing the 5' RACE reads, TCRdb reports a single entry for every CDR3 protein and omits DNA. Here the sample table reports some 440,000 distinct CDR3 sequences. This TCR was recovered from a woman aged 45-65 years in good health. The gene calls are TRBV2 and TRBJ2-3; as DNA is missing, the TRBD2 call by TCRdb cannot be tested. Sequences were obtained from blood T cells: a sorted CD56 or NKG2C T cell subset, CD4+ or CD8+ T cells, or bulk PBMC T cells (not recorded which). CDR3 sequence: CASSETGLVSDTQYF. Based on the CDR3 plus reference TRBV2 and TRBJ2-3, the full variable domain is EPEVTQTPSHQVTQMGQEVILRCVPISNHLYFYWYRQILGQKVEFLVSFYNNEISEKSEIFDDQFSVERPDGSNFTLKIRSTKLEDSAMYFCASSETGLVSDTQYFGPGTRLTVL.